This T cell receptor beta chain was captured in a study of blood T cells in healthy people across ages. Sample donors were healthy Caucasian individuals that came from Russia, aged roughly 6 to 95. Each sample used at least 7 million PBMCs. At least 5.5 micrograms of total RNA were extracted per sample. Next came a second PCR, run for roughly 6 to 11 cycles, which used a sample-barcoded 5' primer along with a J-beta primer mix. TCRdb fed the 5' RACE reads into MiXCR, producing one record per CDR3 protein. The data show roughly 1.9 million distinct CDR3 sequences, roughly two fifths seen once. Deletions cut 6 bases from V and 5 bases from J, with 20 bases between. The CDR3 length is 16 residues. CDR1 and CDR2 from the germline V gene are MNHEY and SVGAGI.

The TCR sequence derives from a human donor in good health. Specimen: blood. The gene calls are TRBV6-5 and TRBJ2-1, with D perhaps TRBD2 (6 bases). The CDR3 is CASSLVPRGIDNEQFF. The DNA of the CDR3 is TGTGCCAGCAGCTTAGTTCCGCGGGGCATAGACAATGAGCAGTTCTTC.